This TCR beta chain emerged from a study of cytomegalovirus exposure and HLA in healthy donors (dated by TCRdb to 2016 to 2017). General notes on the study: An earlier analysis of about 560 of the donors reported 250 to 300 Gb of sequence data and 100 million to 120 million unique TCR beta sequences obtained from some 200 million T cells. About 280 gigabases of sequencing data and around 88 million unique TCR sequences made up an early release that covered around 640 HLA-typed donors. Among the roughly 400 genotyped donors, approximately 82% belonged to the genetic ancestry cluster associated with self-reported Caucasian donors. The aim of the study was to test whether cataloging public T cell receptors could identify signatures of past pathogen exposure. Using immunosequencing, the study profiled T cell repertoires from 550 to 750 subjects and related those repertoires to cytomegalovirus serostatus. In addition to the first cohort of 650 to 800 subjects, a separate validation cohort of under 150 different subjects was used. To predict cytomegalovirus infection status, the study combined high-throughput TCR immunosequencing, statistical association of individual TCRs with disease status, and machine learning. In a later analysis, previously published TCR beta repertoires from more than 500 donors were re-analyzed and high-resolution HLA genotyping was added so that TCR occurrence patterns could be studied. In the later analysis, no new phenotypic data were used to find candidate immune exposures; instead, reliance was placed on TCR beta sequences and their occurrence across donors. An earlier analysis of some 500 of the donors applied high-throughput TCR beta sequencing to assess whether each TCR beta V gene segment acted as functional or pseudogenic. Donor age, sex, ethnicity and CMV serostatus were compiled alongside the repertoire data. A later genetic analysis used genome-wide SNP genotypes for about 60% of the roughly 670 donors, treating that subset as a discovery cohort. All discovery cohort repertoires had been generated using a single sequencing platform. HLA typing covered class I and class II loci at four-digit resolution. The number of donors typed differed by locus, with roughly 629-640 for A, B, C, DRB1 and DQB1, around 500 for DQA1, 600 to 610 for DPA1, and 400 to 490 for DPB1. A few DR-DQ haplotypes were handled as single units for association and clustering because linkage in the cohort was strong. On average, approximately 250,000 unique TCR beta nucleotide sequences were sequenced per donor among about 400 genotyped donors of the cohort, with 15% to 20% of those sequences being non-productive.

CDR1 SGHRS and CDR2 YFSETQ were looked up in the germline V gene. Relative to germline, V is missing 2 bases and J is missing 2 bases, with 6 bases of the junction outside any gene match. The CDR3 goes from the cysteine to the phenylalanine over 15 residues. Just CDR3 DNA is preserved here, 45 bases in frame from base 1. The method was the immunoSEQ multiplex PCR assay. For the multiplex PCR, a mixture combining 60 forward primers for TCR Vbeta segments and 13 reverse primers for TCR Jbeta segments was used. The CDR3 region of rearranged TCR beta genes was amplified from genomic DNA with a multiplex PCR assay. On the Illumina HiSeq System, the amplified TCR beta libraries were sequenced as 87-base-pair reads. On the authors' methods: Across the 600 to 700 repertoires, a later analysis counted 80 million or so unique TCR beta chains, approximately 10 million of which were shared by at least two donors. Raw reads were error-corrected and collapsed into unique sequences with a nearest-neighbor algorithm that merged closely related sequences to remove PCR and sequencing errors. V, D and J gene segments were assigned by aligning CDR3 sequences to IMGT reference sequences. For a sequence to be retained, a match of at least six nucleotides was required to both a V gene segment and a J gene segment. A rearrangement was called productive if the CDR3 had no stop codons and remained in frame with V and J, and every other rearrangement was called non-productive. Following IMGT convention, CDR3 was defined as the stretch from the second conserved V-encoded cysteine to the conserved J-encoded phenylalanine. The earlier analysis of 587 of the donors excluded sequences that lacked an unambiguous match to a single V gene segment. In an earlier analysis of approximately 590 of the donors, V segments were called functional above 56.7% productive rearrangements and were called segregating when the between-donor standard deviation exceeded 5%. To diagnose cytomegalovirus status from the catalog of TCR beta chain sequences, a statistical classification framework was built. In a later analysis, TCR nucleotide sequences were compared against IMGT/GENE-DB human TR gene sequences so that V and J genes could be assigned. A later analysis assigned CDR3 sequences and most-parsimonious VDJ recombination scenarios with the TCRdist pipeline. A later analysis defined each TCR beta chain by its CDR3 amino acid sequence plus V-gene family, and excluded reads lacking a unique V-gene family. As a way to deal with suspected cross-contamination and a sequencing artifact, a later analysis dropped nearly 600 nucleotide sequences that were highly shared and had low generation probability. In a later analysis, a clonal expansion index for each public chain was calculated from normalized within-repertoire ranks of inferred template counts. In a later analysis, generation probabilities were computed using a VDJ recombination model fitted to out-of-frame rearrangements, and the results were checked against IGoR. A later analysis scored TCR-TCR, TCR-HLA and TCR-CMV co-occurrence with hypergeometric tests, applying a repertoire-size bias correction to TCR pairs. False discovery rates were estimated in a later analysis by permuting HLA or CMV assignments 20 times. In a later analysis, co-occurring TCRs were grouped using DBSCAN, and TCRdist sequence similarity was added for clustering within HLA-allele-positive subsets. Repertoires with fewer than 30,000 or more than 120,000 public chains were left out of co-occurrence clustering, as were a handful of repertoires with anomalous nucleotide sharing. TCRdb re-hosts the immuneACCESS table, in-frame sequences only. Its copies lack some clones; in the studies checked, an unresolved V gene accounts for under half of them, and the cause for the rest is not known. V and J calls plus clone size are reproduced from that table; the DNA served to infer D and trimming. The sample records about 200,000 clones, 65% to 90% of which are singletons. Clones ranked in the top ten supply about 2.5% of the sample.

The cohort comprised approximately 700 healthy bone marrow donors. All cohort members were sampled while nominally healthy, although unrecorded immune exposures were likely present. The donor was CMV seronegative and belonged to the group of 380 or so seronegative cohort members. A peripheral blood sample was provided by each donor, and peripheral blood mononuclear cells were used for TCR beta sequencing. The Qiagen DNeasy Blood Extraction Kit was used to extract genomic DNA from the blood cell samples. A note on this clone: Its antigen remains unidentified. Base quality data are lacking; no much larger clone is found one base away.

Points the paper makes about the study in general: A further reported finding was that TCR beta sequences accurately predicted the HLA-A and HLA-B alleles for most subjects in the first cohort. In a later analysis, HLA-associated TCR beta chains were found to be more clonally expanded and to have lower generation probabilities than equally common non-associated chains. Because HLA typing was unavailable for some donors at each locus, only the typed subset was used in association tests. Specific HLA alleles were associated with roughly 16,000 TCR beta sequences at a false discovery rate of 0.05 in a later analysis. V-gene and J-gene trimming of TCR beta chains was associated with a missense DCLRE1C variant in a later genetic analysis, and the association was replicated in an independent cohort. Roughly uniform sequencing depth across donors was assumed in presence/absence analyses, although this assumption may not hold. The 87-base-pair reads could not distinguish some IMGT-functional V segments, including TRBV6-2 and TRBV6-3, so those segments were excluded. In the study, around 150 TCR beta chains were listed as associated with cytomegalovirus. For the cohort, immune exposure information was limited to CMV serostatus. According to the authors, the approach could potentially be generalized to other disease states and immunological phenotypes. This cohort had only TCR beta chains sequenced, and the lack of alpha or paired-chain data limited which features could be detected. According to a later genetic analysis, donors in an Asian-associated ancestry cluster had fewer N-insertions in productive TCRs than the approximately 700-donor mean. Cytomegalovirus status was reported to be diagnosed by the classifier with high specificity and sensitivity in both the original and validation cohorts. Several of the top co-occurrence clusters appeared to be linked to parvovirus B19, influenza, CMV and Epstein-Barr virus, according to a later analysis. In a later analysis, the rate of TCR association differed among HLA loci, with DRB1 alleles having the most associated TCRs and HLA-C alleles having the fewest. A few of the identified cytomegalovirus-associated TCR beta chains were confirmed in vitro to be specific for cytomegalovirus antigens. Strong co-occurrence of HLA alleles, especially DR and DQ, made assigning TCR associations to individual alleles difficult. Because counts were too low, fewer than 20 rarely observed V segments, including chromosome 9 orphons, were excluded from the earlier analysis of 587 of the donors. In a later analysis, most CMV-associated TCR beta chains were found to appear HLA-restricted, with HLA associations seemingly driven largely by CMV exposure. Most TCR sequences were seen in very few donors, while some public TCRs were found in many individuals. A cluster of highly shared sequence variants was judged likely to represent a technical artifact of the sequencing pipeline. In an earlier analysis of under 600 of the donors, most TCR beta V segments were observed in productive rearrangements about 87% or about 30% of the time, broadly matching IMGT annotations. Correlated functional status among segregating V segments might reflect linkage disequilibrium, but an unknown experimental factor could not be ruled out.

The clonotype was recovered from a woman in her 50s in good health and CMV-seronegative. Recombination connected TRBV5-1 to TRBJ2-7; 8 central nucleotides agree with TRBD1. Material: PBMCs. This receptor carries the CDR3 CASSFGGTGTYEQYF. The sequenced DNA: TGCGCCAGCAGCTTTGGGGGGACAGGAACCTACGAGCAGTACTTC.